The clone carrying this T cell receptor (beta chain) appeared a single time. Its antigen remains unidentified. The entry originates in a study of OX40 agonist ivuxolimab in advanced cancers. Study summary: The patients' treatment was ivuxolimab, an agonistic anti-OX40 (CD134) antibody. Every 2 weeks, patients got intravenous ivuxolimab at one of six dose levels (0.01-10 mg/kg). Findings and limits, study-wide: Clonal expansion was among the lowest in partial responders at 0.1-3.0 mg/kg, especially CD8+. In general, CD8+ T cells held more expanded clones than CD4+ did, on average.

Generated by immunoSEQ multiplex PCR, the TCRdb table keeps only in-frame clones and is missing some. The sample shows 65,000 to 95,000 clones, around 89% of them seen only once. This CDR3 region has 13 residues. Per the germline V gene, CDR1 is SGHRS and CDR2 is YFSETQ. The V and J ends lost 0 bases and 8 bases respectively, with 9 bases between them. The origin of this receptor is an adult with an advanced solid tumor such as melanoma, head and neck, liver or kidney cancer. This material consisted of CD4+ or CD8+ T cells sorted from blood, taken in a trial of the OX40 agonist ivuxolimab. This chain uses TRBV5-1 with TRBJ1-3, with D perhaps matching TRBD1 (5 bases). CDR3 DNA: TGCGCCAGCAGCTTGGAAGGGGCTCACACCATATATTTT. Residues: CASSLEGAHTIYF.